This paragraph reports one TCR beta chain. The ends were cut back, 2 bases at V and 3 bases at J, with 10 bases in the middle. Germline V lookup: CDR1 MDHEN, CDR2 SYDVKM. This CDR3 is built from 14 residues. This sample stems from a study of blood T cell repertoires in COVID-19. Whole-study context: The cDNA or gDNA used as material had been derived from T cells, B-cell-depleted T cells, or PBMCs.

Method: immunoSEQ multiplex PCR; TCRdb's copy keeps in-frame clones and lacks some. Of some 210,000 clones in the sample, approximately 81% were seen once. Sample: peripheral blood. The chain combines TRBV28 with TRBJ1-1; D is undetermined. This receptor was obtained from a human donor in a cohort sampled during active COVID-19. This CDR3 reads CASSLSQAHTEAFF. The CDR3 DNA follows: TGTGCCAGCAGTTTAAGTCAGGCCCACACTGAAGCTTTCTTT.